The 27 T cell receptor beta chains in this list originate from one sample, sequenced in a study of cytomegalovirus exposure and HLA in healthy donors. The PCR had 60 Vbeta and 13 Jbeta primers. The protocol was immunoSEQ multiplex PCR, while the TCRdb copy is restricted to in-frame clones and leaves out a portion. There are some 200,000 clones in the sample; 65% to 85% occur only once, and about 3% lies in the top ten. The sequenced sample was PBMCs. Receptor source: a female donor in good health and CMV-seronegative.

The V gene is TRBV4-1, the J gene TRBJ1-4; 7 nucleotides line up with TRBD1. Germline V gene sequence: CDR1 MGHRA, CDR2 YSYEKL. The CDR3 has 16 amino acids. The V gene end was trimmed by 1 base and the J gene end by 4 bases; junction bases not matched to a gene: 6. The CDR3 sequence is CASSQGQGHSNEKLFF. DNA of the CDR3: TGCGCCAGCAGCCAAGGACAGGGACACAGTAATGAAAAACTGTTTTTT.

The chain carries TRBV19 and TRBJ1-1, with 7 bases matching TRBD1. Germline V gene sequence: CDR1 LNHDA, CDR2 SQIVND (reference sequence). The CDR3 covers 15 residues. The V gene end was trimmed by 5 bases and the J gene end by 3 bases; junction bases not matched to a gene: 9. Here the CDR3 DNA reads TGTGCCAGTAGTCCGAGAGGGACAGAATACACTGAAGCTTTCTTT. Encoded protein: CASSPRGTEYTEAFF.

This clone was counted once. The V gene is TRBV6-4, the J gene TRBJ2-7, with TRBD1 identical over 8 bases. Germline V gene sequence: CDR1 MRHNA, CDR2 SNTAGT. Trimming took 4 bases from V and 4 from J; bases not matched to a gene: 6. The CDR3 is 14 residues long. CDR3: CASSVSGGRYEQYF. The DNA for the CDR3 is TGTGCCAGCAGTGTCTCAGGGGGCAGATACGAGCAGTACTTC.

The CDR3 region is CALSGDYNEQFF. In DNA, the CDR3 is TGTGCCCTTAGCGGGGATTACAATGAGCAGTTCTTC. This chain joins TRBV2 and TRBJ2-1; 8 bases match TRBD2. Germline V gene data show CDR1 as SNHLY and CDR2 as FYNNEI. CDR3 size: 12 residues. J was trimmed by 4 bases and V by 11 bases; bases with no gene match: 4.

The chain carries TRBV15 and TRBJ1-5, with 7 bases matching TRBD1. This CDR3 has 17 amino acids. Trimming cost V 1 base and J 6 bases; bases outside gene matches: 12. Germline V lookup: CDR1 LNHNV, CDR2 YYDKDF (reference sequence). The CDR3 is CATSRGRTTGRFQPQHF. CDR3 in DNA: TGTGCCACCAGCAGAGGCCGAACGACAGGGCGATTTCAGCCCCAGCATTTT.

The chain uses TRBV15 and TRBJ2-5; TRBD2 matches at 11 bases. The J segment lost 1 base and the V segment lost 3 bases, leaving 10 bases of the junction unmatched. The length of the CDR3 is 18 residues. Germline CDR1 is LNHNV and CDR2 is YYDKDF (reference sequence). CDR3 protein: CATSRGIAGGRGQETQYF. CDR3 coding DNA: TGTGCCACCAGCAGGGGAATAGCGGGAGGGAGGGGCCAAGAGACCCAGTACTTC.

J is TRBJ1-1 and V is TRBV23-1; D is possibly TRBD1 (6 bases). TRBV23-1 is labeled an ORF, and its function is uncertain. Trimming cost V 2 bases and J 1 base, with 17 bases left between them. The CDR3 runs to 17 residues. CDR3 region: CASSQADSSKPNTEAFF. CDR3 DNA: TGCGCCAGCAGTCAAGCGGACAGCTCCAAACCGAACACTGAAGCTTTCTTT.

The chain has TRBV4-2 and TRBJ2-7, with D possibly TRBD2 on 6 matching bases. V dropped 0 bases and J dropped 7 bases, with 10 bases sitting between them. The CDR3 has 13 residues. Germline values: CDR1 LGHNA, CDR2 YNFKEQ. CDR3 sequence: CASSQDGGEEQYF. The CDR3 nucleotides read TGTGCCAGCAGCCAAGACGGGGGAGAGGAGCAGTACTTC.

The gene calls are TRBV2 and TRBJ2-1; D possibly corresponds to TRBD2 (6 bases). CDR1 is SNHLY and CDR2 is FYNNEI in the germline V gene. This CDR3 spans 17 amino acids. Trimming removed 6 bases from V and 0 bases from J, with 18 bases in between. The CDR3 sequence: CASSHAAGRTSYNEQFF. CDR3 bases: TGTGCCAGCAGCCACGCGGCGGGACGAACCTCCTACAATGAGCAGTTCTTC.

V and J are TRBV7-9 and TRBJ1-1; D gene ambiguous. Trimming took 2 bases from V and 5 from J, leaving 9 bases between them. The CDR3 runs to 13 residues. The germline V gene encodes CDR1 SEHNR and CDR2 FQNEAQ (reference sequence). The CDR3 region is CASSLTESTEAFF. CDR3 in DNA: TGTGCCAGCAGCTTAACAGAGTCTACTGAAGCTTTCTTT.

With respect to this clone: The junction does not match germline at one end; this may be a read error. V usage is TRBV7-9 and J usage is TRBJ1-5; no reliable D call. Germline V CDR1 and CDR2: SEHNR, FQNEAQ (reference sequence). CDR3 length: 12 amino acids. The DNA for the CDR3 is TGTTCCAGCAGCTCTGAGCGTCAGCCCCAGCATTTT. Translated, it gives CSSSSERQPQHF.

V is TRBV19 and J is TRBJ2-2; possible D gene TRBD1, 6 bases. The CDR3 runs 15 residues. V lost 6 bases and J lost 1, with 12 bases in between. The germline V gene has CDR1 LNHDA and CDR2 SQIVND (reference sequence). This CDR3 is CASRRNRENTGELFF. The DNA of the CDR3 is TGTGCCAGTAGAAGAAACAGGGAGAACACCGGGGAGCTGTTTTTT.

The genes are TRBV30 and TRBJ2-2, with 9 positions matching TRBD1. V gave up 6 bases and J gave up 6 bases; unmatched junction bases: 8. This CDR3 contains 14 residues. In germline, CDR1 is GTSNPN, CDR2 SVGIG (reference sequence). This CDR3 reads CACATGGRAGELFF. CDR3 DNA sequence: TGTGCCTGCGCCACAGGGGGCCGAGCCGGGGAGCTGTTTTTT.

This clone was observed a handful of times. The chain combines TRBV6-6 with TRBJ2-7, with D perhaps TRBD1 (5 bases). The CDR3 extends over 14 amino acids. CDR1 is MNHNY, CDR2 SVGAGI, per germline (reference sequence). The V and J ends lost 7 bases and 5 bases respectively, with 18 bases between them. The CDR3 DNA reads as TGTGCCAGCACGCCGCAACAGGTCTACCACGAGCAGTACTTC. Translated: CASTPQQVYHEQYF.

The genes are TRBV4-1 and TRBJ2-7, with 13 bases identical to TRBD2. V dropped 4 bases and J dropped 7; count of bases not matched to a gene: 4. Germline V gene sequence: CDR1 MGHRA, CDR2 YSYEKL. CDR3 size: 14 residues. For the CDR3, the DNA is TGCGCCAGCAGCCGGACTAGCGGGAGTGGAGAGCAGTACTTC. It specifies CASSRTSGSGEQYF.

The chain is built from TRBV2 and TRBJ2-5; D may be TRBD1 (6 bases). V dropped 4 bases and J dropped 7 bases, with 16 bases sitting between them. The CDR3 sequence is 14 residues long. From germline, CDR1 is SNHLY and CDR2 FYNNEI. The chain's CDR3 is CASSARTAGGTQYF. The CDR3 DNA is TGTGCCAGCAGTGCCCGGACAGCTGGTGGGACCCAGTACTTC.

V usage is TRBV10-3 and J usage is TRBJ1-4; 11 bases are shared with TRBD1. The V gene end was trimmed by 3 bases and the J gene end by 4 bases; junction bases not matched to a gene: 7. There are 17 residues in the CDR3. Germline CDR1 ENHRY, CDR2 SYGVKD. For the CDR3, the DNA is TGTGCCATCAGTGATGACGGGACAGGGGGTAATAATGAAAAACTGTTTTTT. Translation gives CAISDDGTGGNNEKLFF.

This sequence joins TRBV15 and TRBJ2-5, with TRBD1 matching over 8 bases. The better agreement between TRBJ2-7 and the DNA end casts doubt on the J call. The germline V gene encodes CDR1 LNHNV and CDR2 YYDKDF (reference sequence). There are 15 residues in the CDR3. The CDR3 here is CATSRDGQGLGEQYF. In nucleotides, the CDR3 is TGTGCCACCAGCAGAGATGGACAGGGACTGGGCGAGCAGTACTTC.

V usage is TRBV7-9 and J usage is TRBJ2-1; TRBD2 matches at 10 bases. The CDR3 extends over 16 amino acids. J gave up 7 bases and V 3 bases, and 9 bases lay outside the gene matches. CDR1 and CDR2 from the germline V gene are SEHNR and FQNEAQ (reference sequence). CDR3 DNA sequence: TGTGCCAGCAGCTTTCCTCTAGCGGGAGAGTGGAATGAGCAGTTCTTC. It codes for CASSFPLAGEWNEQFF.

The gene calls are TRBV7-9 and TRBJ2-3; 8 bases are a match to TRBD1. The V segment lost 6 bases and the J segment 1 base; nucleotides outside the gene matches: 0. The CDR3 is made up of 13 amino acids. Germline values: CDR1 SEHNR, CDR2 FQNEAQ (reference sequence). The CDR3 is CASRDRGTDTQYF. The CDR3 nucleotides read TGTGCCAGCAGGGACAGGGGCACAGATACGCAGTATTTT.

The genes are TRBV27 and TRBJ2-1, with D maybe TRBD1 (6 bases). Trimming cost V 2 bases and J 5 bases, with 10 bases left between them. Germline loops: CDR1 MNHEY, CDR2 SMNVEV (reference sequence). The CDR3 spans 14 residues. For the CDR3, the DNA is TGTGCCAGCAGTTTACTAGGGGGTAACAATGAGCAGTTCTTC. Protein sequence: CASSLLGGNNEQFF.

The V call is TRBV19, the J call TRBJ1-2, with D possibly matching TRBD1 (5 bases). V was clipped by 11 bases and J by 3 bases, with 22 bases between them. The CDR3 is 15 amino acids. Germline loops: CDR1 LNHDA, CDR2 SQIVND (reference sequence). The CDR3 DNA reads as TGTGCCTCGAATGAGGTACTGGGGCGGTACTATGGCTACACCTTC. Its translation: CASNEVLGRYYGYTF. Full variable domain (remainder filled in from reference TRBV19 and TRBJ1-2): DGGITQSPKYLFRKEGQNVTLSCEQNLNHDAMYWYRQDPGQGLRLIYYSQIVNDFQKGDIAEGYSVSREKKESFPLTVTSAQKNPTAFYLCASNEVLGRYYGYTFGSGTRLTVV.

J is TRBJ2-3 and V is TRBV9, with 10 bases that match TRBD2. CDR3 length: 15 residues. Germline V gives CDR1 SGDLS, CDR2 YYNGEE. The ends lost 0 bases at V and 5 bases at J; junction bases unmatched: 3. The CDR3 DNA follows: TGTGCCAGCAGCGTAGTAGCGGGAGGCGGAGATACGCAGTATTTT. Its translation is CASSVVAGGGDTQYF.

The chain employs TRBV5-1 and TRBJ2-1; D might be TRBD2 (6 bases). Per the germline V gene, CDR1 is SGHRS and CDR2 is YFSETQ. V gave up 2 bases and J gave up 2 bases, with 11 bases separating them. The CDR3 is made up of 15 amino acids. The CDR3 DNA is TGCGCCAGCAGCTTCCAAGGAGGGGCCTACAATGAGCAGTTCTTC. It specifies CASSFQGGAYNEQFF.

J is TRBJ2-7 and V is TRBV5-4, with 9 positions matching TRBD2. The V and J ends lost 4 bases and 3 bases, in that order; junction bases with no gene match: 8. CDR1 and CDR2 from the germline V gene are SGHNT and YYREEE (reference sequence). This CDR3 is built from 15 residues. The CDR3 protein is CASSPWSGGFYEQYF. As DNA, the CDR3 is TGTGCCAGCAGCCCGTGGAGCGGGGGGTTCTACGAGCAGTACTTC.

This clone was seen a single time. The gene calls are TRBV15 and TRBJ1-5; no definite D call. In germline, CDR1 is LNHNV, CDR2 YYDKDF (reference sequence). V dropped 3 bases and J dropped 1 base, with 4 bases sitting between them. This CDR3 has 13 residues. CDR3 residues: CATSSRSNQPQHF. The CDR3 nucleotides read TGTGCCACCAGCAGCCGGAGCAATCAGCCCCAGCATTTT.

CDR3 region: CASSSDRGRRQPQHF. DNA for the CDR3: TGTGCCAGTAGTTCCGACAGGGGGCGTCGACAGCCCCAGCATTTT. The chain recombines TRBV19 with TRBJ1-5; 10 nucleotides agree with TRBD1. Per germline, CDR1 LNHDA and CDR2 SQIVND (reference sequence). Germline trimming cut 5 bases from V and 7 bases from J; bases unmatched to any gene: 8. The CDR3 totals 15 residues.